The 30 T cell receptor beta chains below come from one sample, sequenced in a study of cytomegalovirus exposure and HLA in healthy donors (TCRdb year 2017). Libraries were constructed by the immunoSEQ multiplex PCR assay. A mixture of 60 forward primers for TCR Vbeta segments and 13 reverse primers for TCR Jbeta segments was used in the multiplex PCR. TCRdb provides this immuneACCESS table in a form limited to in-frame rearrangements. Some clones are lacking; in checked studies, under half of them reflect an unresolved V gene, and why the rest are absent is not known. Present in this sample are roughly 150,000 clones, 68% of which were seen just once. The ten largest clones represent 3.5% to 5% of the sample. Sequencing input: PBMCs. Source of these receptors: a man between 60 and 75 years old in good health and CMV-seronegative.

In this sample, this clone turned up once. This chain's CDR3 is CASSLWQVGNEQFF. The CDR3 DNA follows: TGTGCCAGCAGCTTGTGGCAGGTCGGCAATGAGCAGTTCTTC. The gene calls are TRBV7-2 and TRBJ2-1; no clear D. V was trimmed by 3 bases and J by 6 bases, leaving 12 bases between them. CDR1 SGHTA and CDR2 FQGNSA come from the germline V gene. The CDR3 covers 14 residues.

The CDR3 region has the DNA TGTGCCAGCAGTTATTATTCTCCCGGACTAGCGGGAGGGGGGACCCAGTACTTC. Protein sequence: CASSYYSPGLAGGGTQYF. The chain joins TRBV27 to TRBJ2-5, with 15 bases aligning to TRBD2. The length of the CDR3 is 18 residues. Germline V gene data show CDR1 as MNHEY and CDR2 as SMNVEV (reference sequence). V gave up 4 bases and J gave up 7 bases; unmatched junction bases: 13.

The V and J genes are TRBV7-3 and TRBJ2-6, with 7 positions matching TRBD1. The germline gives CDR1 SGHTA, CDR2 FQGTGA. V was pared by 5 bases and J by 2 bases, with 6 bases of the junction left unmatched. This CDR3 spans 16 amino acids. As DNA, the CDR3 is TGTGCCAGCAGCCCCAAGGGGGCGCCTGGGGCCAACGTCCTGACTTTC. It codes for CASSPKGAPGANVLTF.

The gene calls are TRBV28 and TRBJ1-3, with no clear D. Germline CDR1 MDHEN, CDR2 SYDVKM. V was pared by 7 bases and J by 2 bases, with 12 bases between. This CDR3 contains 14 residues. DNA of the CDR3: TGTGCCAGCAACCCCCAGGCAGCTGGAAACACCATATATTTT. Translated, it gives CASNPQAAGNTIYF.

The chain carries TRBV28 and TRBJ2-7; maybe TRBD1 (5 bases). The ends were cut back, 3 bases at V and 0 bases at J, with 12 bases in the middle. Germline CDR1 MDHEN, CDR2 SYDVKM. This CDR3 is 15 amino acids long. As DNA, the CDR3 is TGTGCCAGCAGTTTGACAGAGCCGCCCTCCTACGAGCAGTACTTC. Translation: CASSLTEPPSYEQYF. Complete variable domain (other parts from reference TRBV28 and TRBJ2-7): DVKVTQSSRYLVKRTGEKVFLECVQDMDHENMFWYRQDPGLGLRLIYFSYDVKMKEKGDIPEGYSVSREKKERFSLILESASTNQTSMYLCASSLTEPPSYEQYFGPGTRLTVT.

This chain joins TRBV9 and TRBJ2-1; 8 bases fit TRBD1. The J segment lost 5 bases and the V segment lost 4 bases, leaving 11 bases of the junction unmatched. Germline CDR1 reads SGDLS; CDR2 reads YYNGEE. The CDR3 contains 16 residues. CDR3 amino acids: CASSRLKGQVHNEQFF. In DNA form, the CDR3 reads TGTGCCAGCAGCCGCCTGAAGGGACAGGTACACAATGAGCAGTTCTTC.

This chain links TRBV7-3 with TRBJ2-1; 10 bases map to TRBD2. Germline assignment: CDR1 SGHTA and CDR2 FQGTGA. The CDR3 is made up of 14 amino acids. Trimming cost V 6 bases and J 5 bases; bases outside gene matches: 4. The CDR3 loop reads CASSGLAGDNEQFF. CDR3 sequence (DNA): TGTGCCAGCAGTGGGCTAGCGGGAGACAATGAGCAGTTCTTC.

The chain employs TRBV4-2 and TRBJ1-1; D is undetermined. Germline CDR1 is LGHNA and CDR2 is YNFKEQ. The CDR3 spans 14 residues. The V and J ends lost 0 bases and 4 bases respectively, with 9 bases between them. The CDR3 sequence is CASSQDAVGTEAFF. Here the CDR3 DNA reads TGTGCCAGCAGCCAAGATGCGGTGGGCACTGAAGCTTTCTTT.

This rearrangement joins TRBV2 to TRBJ2-7; 9 bases fit TRBD1. The V and J ends lost 6 bases and 1 base, in that order; junction bases with no gene match: 7. The CDR3 consists of 15 residues. Germline CDR1 reads SNHLY; CDR2 reads FYNNEI. CDR3 sequence: CASRGRTGESYEQYF. The DNA for the CDR3 is TGTGCCAGCAGGGGGAGGACAGGGGAATCCTACGAGCAGTACTTC.

The chain has TRBV20-1 and TRBJ2-1; D ambiguous. Trimming stripped 5 bases from V and 4 bases from J, with 3 bases between. Germline-derived CDR1 and CDR2 are DFQATT and SNEGSKA (reference sequence). The CDR3 contains 10 residues. For the CDR3, the DNA is TGCAGTGCTGCGTACAATGAGCAGTTCTTC. It encodes CSAAYNEQFF.

CDR3 amino acids: CSVGRTGATEAFF. The CDR3 DNA follows: TGCAGCGTTGGCCGGACAGGGGCAACTGAAGCTTTCTTT. The genes are TRBV29-1 and TRBJ1-1, with TRBD1 matching over 9 bases. With 4 bases clipped from V and 5 bases from J, the junction kept 5 bases outside the gene matches. The CDR3 loop spans 13 amino acids. Germline V gene sequence: CDR1 SQVTM, CDR2 ANQGSEA.

This clone was observed a handful of times. CDR3 DNA: TGTGCCAGCAGACGTAACAGGGCCAGCACAGATACGCAGTATTTT. This codes for CASRRNRASTDTQYF. This chain uses TRBV7-9 with TRBJ2-3, with D tentatively TRBD1 (6 bases). CDR3 size: 15 residues. Per the germline V gene, CDR1 is SEHNR and CDR2 is FQNEAQ (reference sequence). Trimming took 6 bases from V and 0 from J, leaving 13 bases between them.

This clone was picked up a small number of times. The CDR3 region has the DNA TGTGCCAGCAGCTTGCGGGACTCCCAAGAGACCCAGTACTTC. Translated, it gives CASSLRDSQETQYF. The chain uses TRBV7-8 and TRBJ2-5; D is perhaps TRBD2 (6 bases). CDR3 size: 14 residues. Germline lookup yields CDR1 SGHVS and CDR2 FQNEAQ. V was trimmed by 3 bases and J by 1 base, leaving 9 bases between them.

The J gene is TRBJ2-7, the V gene TRBV7-9, with 9 bases matching TRBD1. The CDR3 contains 16 residues. Germline assignment: CDR1 SEHNR and CDR2 FQNEAQ (reference sequence). The V segment lost 3 bases and the J segment 4 bases; nucleotides outside the gene matches: 10. The CDR3 DNA is TGTGCCAGCAGCTTGGGGGGGACAGGGATTAAATACGAGCAGTACTTC. This encodes CASSLGGTGIKYEQYF.

This chain uses TRBV5-1 with TRBJ2-1, with 10 bases that match TRBD1. J lost 3 bases, V lost 4 bases, and 10 bases had no gene match. Germline CDR1 is SGHRS and CDR2 is YFSETQ. This CDR3 has 17 amino acids. As DNA, the CDR3 is TGCGCCAGCAGCCCCTATGCCGGGACAGGGGACTACAATGAGCAGTTCTTC. This sequence encodes CASSPYAGTGDYNEQFF.

The gene calls are TRBV25-1 and TRBJ2-5; tentatively, D is TRBD1 (6 bases). Trimming cost V 6 bases and J 1 base, with 9 bases left between them. Germline V gene sequence: CDR1 MGHDK, CDR2 SYGVNS. CDR3 length: 13 amino acids. As DNA, the CDR3 is TGTGCCAGCAGGACAGGAGTCCAAGAGACCCAGTACTTC. This sequence encodes CASRTGVQETQYF.

This chain links TRBV6-4 with TRBJ1-4, with 9 bases matching TRBD1. CDR1 and CDR2 from the germline V gene are MRHNA and SNTAGT. The CDR3 is 16 residues long. Trimming at V came to 3 bases and at J to 5 bases, leaving 7 bases not matched to a gene. This CDR3 is CASSEGTGQGNEKLFF. The CDR3 DNA sequence: TGTGCCAGCAGTGAAGGTACAGGACAGGGGAATGAAAAACTGTTTTTT.

This clone was picked up a small number of times. V gene TRBV7-3 combines with J gene TRBJ2-6; D unresolved. This CDR3 has 14 amino acids. V gave up 5 bases and J gave up 0 bases, with 5 bases separating them. Germline V CDR1 and CDR2: SGHTA, FQGTGA. This CDR3 is CASSVSSGANVLTF. DNA for the CDR3: TGTGCCAGCAGCGTCAGCTCTGGGGCCAACGTCCTGACTTTC. Filled out from reference TRBV7-3 and TRBJ2-6, the complete variable domain reads GAGVSQTPSNKVTEKGKYVELRCDPISGHTALYWYRQSLGQGPEFLIYFQGTGAADDSGLPNDRFFAVRPEGSVSTLKIQRTERGDSAVYLCASSVSSGANVLTFGAGSRLTVL.

V is TRBV11-2 and J is TRBJ2-7; D not certain. Germline CDR1 SGHAT, CDR2 FQNNGV. The V end was cut by 5 bases, the J end by 0 bases, with 5 bases between. The CDR3 length is 12 residues. The CDR3 DNA follows: TGTGCCAGCAGCACGAGCTCCTACGAGCAGTACTTC. It yields the protein CASSTSSYEQYF.

This chain connects TRBV29-1 to TRBJ1-2; D call uncertain. Per the germline V gene, CDR1 is SQVTM and CDR2 is ANQGSEA. V was trimmed by 3 bases and J by 0 bases, leaving 8 bases between them. The CDR3 extends over 13 amino acids. DNA of the CDR3: TGCAGCGTTGATCGTTCCTCTAACTATGGCTACACCTTC. Translated, it gives CSVDRSSNYGYTF.

This chain links TRBV14 with TRBJ1-1; D possibly corresponds to TRBD1 (5 bases). V was cut by 2 bases and J by 4 bases, with 11 bases left in between. Germline V gives CDR1 SGHDN, CDR2 FVKESK. The CDR3 covers 14 residues. As DNA, the CDR3 is TGTGCCAGCAGCCAAAAAAGGGGAATCACTGAAGCTTTCTTT. Protein product: CASSQKRGITEAFF.

CDR3 bases: TGTGCCAGCAGTCCCCAGGGGGCGGAAGACTACGAGCAGTACTTC. Protein sequence: CASSPQGAEDYEQYF. The chain has TRBV27 and TRBJ2-7, with 8 bases aligning to TRBD1. V dropped 5 bases and J dropped 3; count of bases not matched to a gene: 9. The CDR3 is made up of 15 amino acids. Per germline, CDR1 MNHEY and CDR2 SMNVEV (reference sequence).

This chain joins TRBV18 and TRBJ2-5; D is ambiguous. The length of the CDR3 is 13 residues. Deletions cut 6 bases from V and 0 bases from J, with 8 bases between. In germline, CDR1 is KGHSH, CDR2 LQKENI. In DNA, the CDR3 is TGTGCCAGCTCGCCTGAGTACCAAGAGACCCAGTACTTC. It yields the protein CASSPEYQETQYF.

The chain carries TRBV19 and TRBJ2-7, with 10 bases matching TRBD1. Germline V gives CDR1 LNHDA, CDR2 SQIVND (reference sequence). The CDR3 has 16 residues. V trimming: 5 bases; J trimming: 0 bases; junction bases outside the gene matches: 7. The CDR3 spells CASSSRGQGLSYEQYF. Written as DNA, the CDR3 is TGTGCCAGTAGTTCGCGGGGACAGGGGCTCTCCTACGAGCAGTACTTC.

The gene calls are TRBV4-2 and TRBJ1-2; possible D gene TRBD1, 5 bases. This CDR3 is 11 amino acids long. CDR1 LGHNA and CDR2 YNFKEQ come from the germline V gene. V lost 7 bases and J 2 bases, leaving 5 bases between the germline ends. CDR3 residues: CASTGNYGYTF. CDR3 bases: TGTGCCAGCACAGGGAACTATGGCTACACCTTC.

This clone was recorded once. V is TRBV19 and J is TRBJ2-7; TRBD1 might be the D (6 bases). Looked up from germline, CDR1 is LNHDA and CDR2 is SQIVND (reference sequence). With 5 bases removed from V and 1 base from J, the gap between germline ends came to 18 bases. The CDR3 has 16 amino acids. The CDR3 coding sequence is TGTGCCAGTAGTCCCGCCAGATTAGGGGGTTCCTACGAGCAGTACTTC. It codes for CASSPARLGGSYEQYF.

The chain employs TRBV6-1 and TRBJ2-5; D perhaps matches TRBD2 (5 bases). The germline V gene encodes CDR1 MNHNS and CDR2 SASEGT. V dropped 1 base and J dropped 3 bases, with 12 bases sitting between them. This CDR3 contains 15 residues. The CDR3 here is CASSEERVGEETQYF. As DNA, the CDR3 is TGTGCCAGCAGTGAAGAGAGGGTAGGAGAAGAGACCCAGTACTTC.

The chain has TRBV10-1 and TRBJ2-7, with D uncertain. Trimming took 5 bases from V and 4 from J, leaving 9 bases between them. Germline assignment: CDR1 WNHNN and CDR2 SYGVQD (reference sequence). This CDR3 is 12 amino acids long. The CDR3 protein is CASSRDNYEQYF. The CDR3 DNA follows: TGCGCCAGCAGTCGAGACAATTACGAGCAGTACTTC.

The chain recombines TRBV10-3 with TRBJ2-7; 8 bases agree with TRBD1. Looked up from germline, CDR1 is ENHRY and CDR2 is SYGVKD. This CDR3 spans 14 amino acids. J lost 0 bases, V lost 4 bases, and 2 bases had no gene match. The CDR3 is CAISGQGSSYEQYF. CDR3 DNA: TGTGCCATCAGTGGACAGGGGAGCTCCTACGAGCAGTACTTC.

This clone was recorded a few times. The chain employs TRBV25-1 and TRBJ2-3; no clear D gene. V gave up 3 bases and J gave up 3 bases, with 7 bases separating them. Germline values: CDR1 MGHDK, CDR2 SYGVNS. The CDR3 has 13 amino acids. CDR3 coding DNA: TGTGCCAGCAGTGATGGAGCGACAGATACGCAGTATTTT. Amino acid sequence: CASSDGATDTQYF.